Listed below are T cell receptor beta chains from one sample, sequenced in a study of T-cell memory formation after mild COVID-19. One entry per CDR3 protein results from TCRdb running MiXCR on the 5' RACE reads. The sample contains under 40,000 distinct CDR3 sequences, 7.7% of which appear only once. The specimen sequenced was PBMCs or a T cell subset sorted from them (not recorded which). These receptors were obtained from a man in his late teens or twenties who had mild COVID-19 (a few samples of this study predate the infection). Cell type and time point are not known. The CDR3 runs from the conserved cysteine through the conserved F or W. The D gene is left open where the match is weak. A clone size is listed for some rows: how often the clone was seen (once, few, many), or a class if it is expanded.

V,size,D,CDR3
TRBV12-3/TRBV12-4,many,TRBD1,CASSFPDRGETQYF
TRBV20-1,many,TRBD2,CSATPRGSGEPDTQYF
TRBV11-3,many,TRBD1,CASSPRTGYYNEQFF
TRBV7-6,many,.,CASSPGGSSGNTIYF
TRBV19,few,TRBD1,CASSILDRTYEQYF
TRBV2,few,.,CASSDRRKETQYF
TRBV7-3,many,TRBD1,CASSTQGGTEAFF
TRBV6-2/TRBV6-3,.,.,CASTWRYSNQPQHF
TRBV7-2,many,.,CASSLDSSSGANVLTF
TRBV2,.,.,CASSERGSRTLTGELFF
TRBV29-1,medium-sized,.,CSVEGGTGELFF
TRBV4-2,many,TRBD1,CASSKIDRGHSYNSPLHF
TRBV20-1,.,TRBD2,CSADRGDYNEQFF
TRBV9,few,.,CASSPRLEGWNSPLHF
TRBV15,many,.,CATSRSLIQGEGSVNYGYTF
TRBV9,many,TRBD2,CASSGSGGYNEQFF
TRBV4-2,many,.,CASSQDKGGSYNEQFF
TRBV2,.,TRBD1,CASIRPDRGHTEAFF
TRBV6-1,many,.,CASTGANYGYTF
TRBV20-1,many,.,CSARGELQETQYF
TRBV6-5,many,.,CASHRGWPSYNSPLHF
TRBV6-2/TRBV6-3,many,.,CASSYDLGAGELFF
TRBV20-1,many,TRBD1,CSAGAGQGAREPQHF
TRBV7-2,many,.,CASSPHNANYGYTF
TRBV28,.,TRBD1,CASSYPQGTGGSSPLHF
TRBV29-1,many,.,CSVTVMNTEAFF
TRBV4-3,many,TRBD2,CASSQDTGGSYNEQFF
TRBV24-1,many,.,CATSDPRAGRPDTQYF
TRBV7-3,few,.,CASSPNGAAAQETQYF
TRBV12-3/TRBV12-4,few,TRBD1,CASSFSDRGALRPFF
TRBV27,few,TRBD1,CASSPRTGVWSPLHF
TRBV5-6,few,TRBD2,CASSLGTSPTDTQYF
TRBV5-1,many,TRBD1,CASLGTGSKGTEAFF
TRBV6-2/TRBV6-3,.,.,CASSARPTGELFF
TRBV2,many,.,CASSEGRGSSTDTQYF
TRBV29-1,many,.,CSVGFMGNEQFF
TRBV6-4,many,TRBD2,CASSVLAGGGDTQYF
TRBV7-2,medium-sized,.,CASSLGAQSYNEQFF
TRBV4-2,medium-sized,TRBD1,CASSQDRGTGGYEQYF
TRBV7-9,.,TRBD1,CASSPGQGARNEQFF
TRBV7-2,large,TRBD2,CASSLGLAGGNEQFF
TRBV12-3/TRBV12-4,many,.,CASSLGQLEKLFF
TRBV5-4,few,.,CASSLGATNPGEQYF
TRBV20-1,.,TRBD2,CSAVGGGANTQYF
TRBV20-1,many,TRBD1,CSAEDRGADTQYF
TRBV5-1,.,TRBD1,CASSLEGQGDVQYF
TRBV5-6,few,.,CASSLTSSTDTQYF
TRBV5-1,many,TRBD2,CASSLAASGYEQYF
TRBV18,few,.,CASSNGQPADTQYF